Below, 18 T cell receptor beta chains from the same sample are listed, as sequenced in a study of blood T cell repertoires in COVID-19. Clones were sequenced by immunoSEQ multiplex PCR, and TCRdb holds only the in-frame ones, with some missing. The sample holds fewer than 110,000 clones, approximately 87% seen once. The sequencing sample was made of peripheral blood. These receptors were obtained from a woman aged 30 to 39 with acute or convalescent COVID-19.

V usage is TRBV5-1 and J usage is TRBJ1-3; 8 bases align to TRBD1. CDR1 is SGHRS, CDR2 YFSETQ, per germline. J was trimmed by 8 bases and V by 0 bases; bases with no gene match: 7. This CDR3 region has 15 residues. Written as DNA, the CDR3 is TGCGCCAGCAGCTTGGAAGGACAGGGACGGGACACCATATATTTT. Translation: CASSLEGQGRDTIYF. Full variable domain (missing parts from reference TRBV5-1 and TRBJ1-3): KAGVTQTPRYLIKTRGQQVTLSCSPISGHRSVSWYQQTPGQGLQFLFEYFSETQRNKGNFPGRFSGRQFSNSRSEMNVSTLELGDSALYLCASSLEGQGRDTIYFGEGSWLTVV.

The chain recombines TRBV5-1 with TRBJ2-2; maybe TRBD2 (7 bases). In germline, CDR1 is SGHRS, CDR2 YFSETQ. This CDR3 spans 14 amino acids. V shed 6 bases and J shed 5 bases, with 14 bases lying between them. The CDR3 DNA follows: TGCGCCAGCACCAAACAGGGAGGGACCGGGGAGCTGTTTTTT. Translation gives CASTKQGGTGELFF.

CDR3 sequence reads: CSPSSGNTIYF. CDR3 nucleotide sequence: TGCAGTCCCTCGTCCGGAAACACCATATATTTT. The gene calls are TRBV20-1 and TRBJ1-3; D not resolved. V was cut by 8 bases and J by 4 bases, with 9 bases left in between. In germline, CDR1 is DFQATT, CDR2 SNEGSKA (reference sequence). The CDR3 is 11 residues long.

This chain links TRBV6-5 with TRBJ2-1; 7 bases map to TRBD1. Per germline, CDR1 MNHEY and CDR2 SVGAGI. CDR3 length: 15 residues. V trimming: 0 bases; J trimming: 4 bases; junction bases outside the gene matches: 3. The CDR3 loop is CASSYSGTVYNEQFF. CDR3 sequence (DNA): TGTGCCAGCAGTTACTCCGGGACAGTATACAATGAGCAGTTCTTC.

V usage is TRBV25-1 and J usage is TRBJ2-1; no clear D. Germline V gene data show CDR1 as MGHDK and CDR2 as SYGVNS. The CDR3 spans 15 residues. The V end was cut by 5 bases, the J end by 0 bases, with 11 bases between. The CDR3 spells CASSIDISSYNEQFF. The CDR3 DNA reads as TGTGCCAGCAGTATTGACATAAGCTCCTACAATGAGCAGTTCTTC.

A note on this clone: Different DNA sequences within this sample yield the same CDR3. This chain joins TRBV30 and TRBJ1-1, with TRBD1 as a possible D gene (5 bases). This CDR3 spans 13 amino acids. Germline assignment: CDR1 GTSNPN and CDR2 SVGIG (reference sequence). V lost 0 bases, J lost 5 bases, and 10 bases lay in between. CDR3 coding DNA: TGTGCCTGGAGTGTACTGGGGGGAACTGAAGCTTTCTTT. It translates to CAWSVLGGTEAFF.

The CDR3 DNA follows: TGTGCCAGCTCACCATCGAACGGGAATTCCGCTCAGCCCCAGCATTTT. Its protein is CASSPSNGNSAQPQHF. The rearrangement joins TRBV18 to TRBJ1-5; D remains unclear. Trimming pared 2 bases from V and 6 bases from J, leaving 17 bases between. The CDR3 consists of 16 residues. CDR1 is KGHSH and CDR2 is LQKENI in the germline V gene.

This chain uses TRBV12-3 or TRBV12-4 with TRBJ2-7; D call uncertain. The CDR3 length is 12 residues. Trimming cost V 3 bases and J 5 bases, with 8 bases left between them. CDR3: CASSFSRDEQYF. The CDR3 nucleotides read TGTGCCAGCAGTTTCAGTCGTGACGAGCAGTACTTC.

The rearrangement uses TRBV19 and TRBJ1-5; D is ambiguous. Trimming removed 9 bases at V and 3 bases at J, with 21 bases between. The germline gives CDR1 LNHDA, CDR2 SQIVND (reference sequence). This CDR3 has 16 amino acids. Written as DNA, the CDR3 is TGTGCCAGCCAACCCGTTGGACTCCCCTTCAATCAGCCCCAGCATTTT. It encodes CASQPVGLPFNQPQHF.

The gene calls are TRBV7-9 and TRBJ1-1; D may be TRBD1 (6 bases). Per germline, CDR1 SEHNR and CDR2 FQNEAQ (reference sequence). The V and J ends lost 4 bases and 4 bases respectively, with 13 bases between them. CDR3 length: 14 residues. CDR3 coding DNA: TGTGCCAGCAGCTACGCCGTACAGGGCACTGAAGCTTTCTTT. Encoded protein: CASSYAVQGTEAFF.

This clone was seen more than once but under ten times. The sample holds other DNA sequences that translate to the same CDR3. This rearrangement joins TRBV29-1 to TRBJ1-1; perhaps TRBD1 as D (6 bases). The V end lost 6 bases, the J end lost 1 base, and 6 bases lay between the germline ends. Per germline, CDR1 SQVTM and CDR2 ANQGSEA. This CDR3 has 11 amino acids. The CDR3 DNA reads as TGCAGCGTGGGACAGAACACTGAAGCTTTCTTT. Encoded protein: CSVGQNTEAFF.

The chain uses TRBV5-1 and TRBJ1-6; D possibly corresponds to TRBD1 (6 bases). V lost 1 base and J 10 bases, leaving 15 bases between the germline ends. Per germline, CDR1 SGHRS and CDR2 YFSETQ. The CDR3 sequence is 15 residues long. The CDR3 loop reads CASSLYDRLGSPLHF. In DNA form, the CDR3 reads TGCGCCAGCAGCTTGTATGACAGGCTAGGGTCACCCCTCCACTTT.

The chain is built from TRBV3-1 (or the pseudogene TRBV3-2) and TRBJ2-7; TRBD1 is a possible D gene (6 bases). V lost 4 bases, J lost 6 bases, and 16 bases lay in between. This CDR3 has 14 residues. The germline V gene has CDR1 LGHDT and CDR2 YNNKEL (reference sequence). The CDR3, as DNA: TGTGCCAGCAGCCTCGGGACACCCGGGCGCGAGCAGTACTTC. It is translated as CASSLGTPGREQYF.

The chain has TRBV6-6 and TRBJ1-2; 9 bases are a match to TRBD1. The trim removed 11 bases at V and 6 bases at J, leaving 4 bases unmatched. The length of the CDR3 is 11 residues. CDR1 is MNHNY, CDR2 SVGAGI, per germline (reference sequence). The CDR3 DNA is TGTGCCTTTCGGACAGGGGATGGCTACACCTTC. It is translated as CAFRTGDGYTF.

The chain employs TRBV29-1 and TRBJ1-2, with D possibly being TRBD1 (5 bases). The CDR3 totals 12 residues. The V and J ends lost 3 bases and 7 bases respectively, with 12 bases between them. Germline CDR1 SQVTM, CDR2 ANQGSEA. For the CDR3, the DNA is TGCAGCGTTGATAAACAGGCGCGTGGCTACACCTTC. Protein: CSVDKQARGYTF.

The chain links TRBV7-8 to TRBJ2-3; D may be TRBD2 (5 bases). V dropped 1 base and J dropped 2 bases, with 13 bases sitting between them. This CDR3 contains 16 residues. Germline V gene sequence: CDR1 SGHVS, CDR2 FQNEAQ. CDR3 region: CASSLVTGSDTDTQYF. The CDR3 DNA reads as TGTGCCAGCAGCTTAGTTACGGGATCCGACACAGATACGCAGTATTTT.

The chain is built from TRBV2 and TRBJ1-1, with D uncertain. Germline V CDR1 and CDR2: SNHLY, FYNNEI. The germline V and J ends were trimmed by 1 base and 1 base, with 10 bases remaining between them. This CDR3 region has 15 residues. CDR3 bases: TGTGCCAGCAGTGAAGGGAGGCAGACGAACACTGAAGCTTTCTTT. Encoded protein: CASSEGRQTNTEAFF.

V gene TRBV5-1 combines with J gene TRBJ1-2; possibly TRBD1 for D (6 bases). Germline V CDR1 and CDR2: SGHRS, YFSETQ. The CDR3 runs to 16 residues. V lost 0 bases and J 5 bases, leaving 17 bases between the germline ends. CDR3 in DNA: TGCGCCAGCAGCTTGGCTTCACAGGGCCCGGATTATGGCTACACCTTC. It yields the protein CASSLASQGPDYGYTF.